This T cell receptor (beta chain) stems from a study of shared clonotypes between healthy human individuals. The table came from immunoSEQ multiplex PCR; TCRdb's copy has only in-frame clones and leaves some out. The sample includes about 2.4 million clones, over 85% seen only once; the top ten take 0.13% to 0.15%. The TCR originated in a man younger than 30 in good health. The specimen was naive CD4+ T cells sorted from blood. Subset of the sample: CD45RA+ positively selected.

The chain's CDR3 is CASSIRLEANYGYTF. The CDR3 DNA follows: TGTGCCAGTAGTATAAGGTTGGAAGCTAACTATGGCTACACCTTC. The V gene is TRBV19, the J gene TRBJ1-2; D gene ambiguous. Germline assignment: CDR1 LNHDA and CDR2 SQIVND (reference sequence). The CDR3 extends over 15 amino acids. V lost 2 bases, J lost 0 bases, and 10 bases lay in between.